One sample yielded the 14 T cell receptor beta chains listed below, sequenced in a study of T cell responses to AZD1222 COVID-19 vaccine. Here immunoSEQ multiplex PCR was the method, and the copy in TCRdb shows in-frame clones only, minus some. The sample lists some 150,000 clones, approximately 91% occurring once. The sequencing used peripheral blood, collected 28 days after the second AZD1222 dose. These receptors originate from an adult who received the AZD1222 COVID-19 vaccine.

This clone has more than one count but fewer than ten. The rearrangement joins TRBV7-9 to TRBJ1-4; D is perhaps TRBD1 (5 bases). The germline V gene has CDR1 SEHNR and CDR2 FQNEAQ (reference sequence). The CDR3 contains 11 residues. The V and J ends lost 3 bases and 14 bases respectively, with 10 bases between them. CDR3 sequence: CASSFGGDLFF. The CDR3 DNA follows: TGTGCCAGCAGCTTTGGAGGGGACCTGTTTTTT.

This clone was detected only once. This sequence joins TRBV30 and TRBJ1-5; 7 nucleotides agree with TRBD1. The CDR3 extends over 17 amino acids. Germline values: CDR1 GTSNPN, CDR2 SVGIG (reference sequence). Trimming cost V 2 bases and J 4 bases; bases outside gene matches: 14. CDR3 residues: CAWSKGAGGGRNQPQHF. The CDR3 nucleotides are TGTGCCTGGAGTAAGGGGGCAGGGGGAGGACGAAATCAGCCCCAGCATTTT.

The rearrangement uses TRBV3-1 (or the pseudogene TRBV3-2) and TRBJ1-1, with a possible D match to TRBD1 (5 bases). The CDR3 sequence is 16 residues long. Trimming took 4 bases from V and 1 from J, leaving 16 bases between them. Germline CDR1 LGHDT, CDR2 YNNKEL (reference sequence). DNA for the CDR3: TGTGCCAGCAGCCCCCTGGGGGGAGGGGAGAACACTGAAGCTTTCTTT. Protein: CASSPLGGGENTEAFF.

CDR3 sequence reads: CASSRAGVREREQYF. The CDR3 DNA sequence: TGTGCCAGCAGTAGGGCAGGGGTTCGGGAAAGGGAGCAGTACTTC. The rearrangement joins TRBV6-2 or TRBV6-3 to TRBJ2-7; maybe TRBD1 (6 bases). Trimming removed 5 bases from V and 7 bases from J, with 21 bases in between. Looked up from germline, CDR1 is MNHEY and CDR2 is SVGEGT. This CDR3 is built from 15 residues.

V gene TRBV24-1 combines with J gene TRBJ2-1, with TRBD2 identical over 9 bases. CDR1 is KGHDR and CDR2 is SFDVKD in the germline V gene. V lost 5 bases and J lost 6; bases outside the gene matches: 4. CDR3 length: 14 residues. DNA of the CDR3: TGTGCCACCAGTGGTGGGACTAGCCTCAATGAGCAGTTCTTC. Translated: CATSGGTSLNEQFF.

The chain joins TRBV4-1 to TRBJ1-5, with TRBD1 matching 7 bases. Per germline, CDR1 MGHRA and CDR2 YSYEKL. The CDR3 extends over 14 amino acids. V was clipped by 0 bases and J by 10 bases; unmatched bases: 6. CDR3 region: CASSQERGPSPQHF. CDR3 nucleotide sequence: TGCGCCAGCAGCCAAGAAAGGGGGCCCTCTCCCCAGCATTTT.

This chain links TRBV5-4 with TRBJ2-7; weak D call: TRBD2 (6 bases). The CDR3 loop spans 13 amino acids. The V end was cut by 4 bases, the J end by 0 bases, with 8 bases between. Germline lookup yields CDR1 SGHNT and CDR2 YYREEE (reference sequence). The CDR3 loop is CASSHSGSYEQYF. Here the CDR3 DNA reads TGTGCCAGCAGCCATAGCGGCTCCTACGAGCAGTACTTC.

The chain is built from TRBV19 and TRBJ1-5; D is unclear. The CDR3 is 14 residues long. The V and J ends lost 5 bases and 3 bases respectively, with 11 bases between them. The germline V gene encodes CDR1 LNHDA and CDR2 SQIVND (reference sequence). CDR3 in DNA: TGTGCCAGTAGTCCCCTCGGCCTCAATCAGCCCCAGCATTTT. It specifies CASSPLGLNQPQHF. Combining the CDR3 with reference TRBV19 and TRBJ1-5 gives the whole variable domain DGGITQSPKYLFRKEGQNVTLSCEQNLNHDAMYWYRQDPGQGLRLIYYSQIVNDFQKGDIAEGYSVSREKKESFPLTVTSAQKNPTAFYLCASSPLGLNQPQHFGDGTRLSIL.

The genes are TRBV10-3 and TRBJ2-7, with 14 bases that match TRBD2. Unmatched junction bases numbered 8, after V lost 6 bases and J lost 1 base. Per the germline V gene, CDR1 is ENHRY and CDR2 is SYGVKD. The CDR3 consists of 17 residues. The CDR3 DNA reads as TGTGCCATCAGGACGGGACTAGCGGGAGAGGGGTCCTACGAGCAGTACTTC. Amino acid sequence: CAIRTGLAGEGSYEQYF.

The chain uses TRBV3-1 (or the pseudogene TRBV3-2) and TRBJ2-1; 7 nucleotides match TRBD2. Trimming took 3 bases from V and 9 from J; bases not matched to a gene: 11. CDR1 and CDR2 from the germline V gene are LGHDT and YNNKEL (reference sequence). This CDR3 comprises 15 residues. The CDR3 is CASSQGTTPTTEQFF. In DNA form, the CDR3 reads TGTGCCAGCAGCCAGGGGACTACCCCTACCACTGAGCAGTTCTTC.

In nucleotides, the CDR3 is TGTGCCAGCAGCCCCGCAGGGCGCAATCAGCCCCAGCATTTT. Protein product: CASSPAGRNQPQHF. The gene calls are TRBV5-6 and TRBJ1-5, with TRBD1 as a possible D gene (5 bases). There are 14 residues in the CDR3. V was clipped by 4 bases and J by 2 bases, with 10 bases between them. The germline V gene encodes CDR1 SGHDT and CDR2 YYEEEE.

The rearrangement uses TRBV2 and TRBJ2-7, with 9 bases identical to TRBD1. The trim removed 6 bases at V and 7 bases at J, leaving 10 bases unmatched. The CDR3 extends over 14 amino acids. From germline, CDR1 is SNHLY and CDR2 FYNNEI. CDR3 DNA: TGTGCCAGCAGCTATGGACAGGGGCCCCGGGAGCAGTACTTC. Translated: CASSYGQGPREQYF. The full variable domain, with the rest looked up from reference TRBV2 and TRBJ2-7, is EPEVTQTPSHQVTQMGQEVILRCVPISNHLYFYWYRQILGQKVEFLVSFYNNEISEKSEIFDDQFSVERPDGSNFTLKIRSTKLEDSAMYFCASSYGQGPREQYFGPGTRLTVT.

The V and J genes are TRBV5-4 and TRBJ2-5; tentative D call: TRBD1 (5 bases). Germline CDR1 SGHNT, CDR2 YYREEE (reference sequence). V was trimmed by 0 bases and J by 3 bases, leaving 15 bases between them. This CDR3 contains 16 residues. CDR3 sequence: CASSLAGGHWKETQYF. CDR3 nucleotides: TGTGCCAGCAGCTTGGCCGGCGGACATTGGAAAGAGACCCAGTACTTC.

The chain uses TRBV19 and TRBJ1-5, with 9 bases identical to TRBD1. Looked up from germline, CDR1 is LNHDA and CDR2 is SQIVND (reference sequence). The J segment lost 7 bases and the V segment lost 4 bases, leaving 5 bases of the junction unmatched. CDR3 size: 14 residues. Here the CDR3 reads CASSRQGVYQPQHF. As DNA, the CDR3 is TGTGCCAGTAGTAGACAGGGGGTGTACCAGCCCCAGCATTTT. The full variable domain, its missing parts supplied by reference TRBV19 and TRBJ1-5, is DGGITQSPKYLFRKEGQNVTLSCEQNLNHDAMYWYRQDPGQGLRLIYYSQIVNDFQKGDIAEGYSVSREKKESFPLTVTSAQKNPTAFYLCASSRQGVYQPQHFGDGTRLSIL.